The 27 T cell receptor beta chains below were found in one sample sequenced in a study of T cells after yellow fever vaccination (dated by TCRdb to between 2018 and 2021). Libraries came from 5' RACE. Sequencer: Illumina HiSeq 2500. TCRdb trimmed the raw reads at Q25, called clones with MiXCR and kept productive beta chains. Here each entry gathers all rows of one CDR3 protein and keeps the most common genes and DNA. This sample lists roughly 260,000 distinct CDR3 sequences; 10% to 15% were detected once. In total, the top ten clones hold 0.4% to 0.65% of the sample. The treatment or condition label on this specimen signifies: live attenuated yellow fever vaccine strain. Material: CD4+ T cells sorted from PBMCs, obtained 45 days after the yellow fever booster vaccination. These receptors were taken from a young man who received the YFV17D yellow fever vaccine.

The rearrangement uses TRBV12-3 or TRBV12-4 and TRBJ2-5; D is tentatively TRBD1 or TRBD2 (5 bases each). The CDR3 extends over 17 amino acids. Trimming cost V 5 bases and J 1 base, with 20 bases left between them. CDR3 amino acids: CASSGLRGNPFQETQYF. The CDR3 coding sequence is TGTGCCAGCAGTGGCCTGAGGGGAAACCCTTTCCAAGAGACCCAGTACTTC.

This clonotype has more than one count but fewer than ten. This sequence joins TRBV7-2 and TRBJ2-1; unclear D gene. Trimming shortened V by 1 base and J by 0 bases, and 7 bases separated the two germline ends. This CDR3 contains 15 residues. The V gene's germline CDR1 is SGHTA and CDR2 FQGNSA. As DNA, the CDR3 is TGTGCCAGCAGCTTAGGAAGGGCCTCCTACAATGAGCAGTTCTTC. Translated, it gives CASSLGRASYNEQFF.

This clonotype showed up just a few times. The chain links TRBV7-2 to TRBJ2-1; 8 bases map to TRBD1. V was pared by 2 bases and J by 3 bases, with 9 bases of the junction left unmatched. This CDR3 has 17 residues. Per germline, CDR1 SGHTA and CDR2 FQGNSA. CDR3 protein: CASSLSGAGGYYNEQFF. The CDR3 DNA reads TGTGCCAGCAGCTTAAGCGGAGCAGGGGGCTACTACAATGAGCAGTTCTTC.

A few counts support this clonotype. This rearrangement joins TRBV7-9 to TRBJ2-3; D gene unclear. The germline V and J ends were trimmed by 0 bases and 6 bases, with 10 bases remaining between them. Germline V gives CDR1 SEHNR, CDR2 FQNEAQ (reference sequence). The CDR3 runs to 14 residues. Here the CDR3 reads CASSLAESSDTQYF. The CDR3 DNA is TGTGCCAGCAGCTTAGCGGAGAGTTCGGATACGCAGTATTTT.

In this sample, this clonotype turned up a few times. The J gene is TRBJ2-3, the V gene TRBV2, with D perhaps TRBD1 or TRBD2 (5 bases each). The CDR3 runs to 16 residues. Trimming cost V 6 bases and J 4 bases, with 20 bases left between them. Germline V lookup: CDR1 SNHLY, CDR2 FYNNEI. This chain's CDR3 is CASRLDGTSEADTQYF. The CDR3 bases are TGTGCCAGCAGGCTAGATGGGACCAGCGAGGCAGATACGCAGTATTTT.

This chain links TRBV20-1 with TRBJ2-2, with TRBD2 identical over 11 bases. The CDR3 runs to 18 residues. Germline lookup yields CDR1 DFQATT and CDR2 SNEGSKA (reference sequence). After removal of 8 bases from V and 0 bases from J, the junction contained 14 bases not matched to a gene. In DNA form, the CDR3 reads TGCAGTACGCCGGGCCTAGCGGGAGGTCTCGCGAACACCGGGGAGCTGTTTTTT. Encoded protein: CSTPGLAGGLANTGELFF.

This clonotype was detected a few times. Its ends do not fully match the called genes, so a read error is possible. The chain has TRBV6-1 and TRBJ2-5; no reliable D call. The germline V gene encodes CDR1 MNHNS and CDR2 SASEGT. This CDR3 spans 10 amino acids. The CDR3 nucleotides are TGTGCCAGCAGAGAAGAGACCCAGTACTTC. Translation gives CASREETQYF.

This clonotype was observed many times. The genes are TRBV16 and TRBJ1-1; D is perhaps TRBD1 (6 bases). With 7 bases removed from V and 0 bases from J, the gap between germline ends came to 15 bases. The CDR3 covers 15 residues. Per germline, CDR1 KGHSY and CDR2 FQNENV. The CDR3 protein is CASTSQGFLNTEAFF. In nucleotides, the CDR3 is TGTGCCAGCACTTCTCAGGGGTTCCTGAACACTGAAGCTTTCTTT.

A few counts support this clonotype. The rearrangement joins TRBV4-3 to TRBJ2-7; 9 bases map to TRBD1. The length of the CDR3 is 17 residues. Germline trimming cut 1 base from V and 2 bases from J; bases unmatched to any gene: 9. CDR1 LGHNA and CDR2 YSLEER come from the germline V gene. The CDR3 sequence: CASSQGLSGQGTYEQYF. Written as DNA, the CDR3 is TGCGCCAGCAGCCAAGGGCTATCGGGACAGGGAACCTACGAGCAGTACTTC.

This clonotype was counted only a few times. CDR3 amino acids: CASSLNIWTSGRANEQFF. In DNA form, the CDR3 reads TGTGCCAGCAGTCTCAATATCTGGACTAGCGGGAGGGCCAATGAGCAGTTCTTC. The rearrangement links TRBV27 to TRBJ2-1, with 15 positions matching TRBD2. Germline CDR1 MNHEY, CDR2 SMNVEV (reference sequence). The V segment lost 5 bases and the J segment 6 bases; nucleotides outside the gene matches: 11. This CDR3 spans 18 amino acids.

The gene calls are TRBV5-1 and TRBJ2-7; 8 bases match TRBD2. This CDR3 is 15 amino acids long. V lost 0 bases, J lost 3 bases, and 5 bases stayed unmatched. From germline, CDR1 is SGHRS and CDR2 YFSETQ. CDR3: CASSLDQAGVYEQYF. The CDR3, as DNA: TGCGCCAGCAGCTTGGATCAAGCGGGGGTCTACGAGCAGTACTTC.

This clonotype showed up just a few times. The rearrangement joins TRBV24-1 to TRBJ2-1; 7 bases match TRBD1. The CDR3 runs 11 residues. The germline gives CDR1 KGHDR, CDR2 SFDVKD. V gave up 8 bases and J gave up 9 bases; unmatched junction bases: 3. This chain's CDR3 is CATIPGGEQFF. In DNA, the CDR3 is TGTGCCACCATCCCAGGGGGTGAGCAGTTCTTC.

In its sample, this clonotype was seen a few times. The chain carries TRBV29-1 and TRBJ2-3, with D possibly matching TRBD1 (5 bases). The CDR3 runs 14 residues. Germline CDR1 and CDR2: SQVTM and ANQGSEA. The V gene lost 5 bases and the J gene lost 4 bases, with 16 bases spanning the gap. CDR3 sequence: CSVRGRVKADTQYF. As DNA, the CDR3 is TGCAGCGTTAGGGGCAGGGTCAAGGCAGATACGCAGTATTTT.

This sequence joins TRBV10-1 and TRBJ2-2; D is unclear. From germline, CDR1 is WNHNN and CDR2 SYGVQD (reference sequence). V was cut by 5 bases and J by 0 bases, with 10 bases left in between. The CDR3 has 15 amino acids. The CDR3 loop is CASSFGPTNTGELFF. Here the CDR3 DNA reads TGCGCCAGCAGTTTCGGACCGACGAACACCGGGGAGCTGTTTTTT.

The chain joins TRBV3-1 to TRBJ2-7; D unresolved. The CDR3 is made up of 15 amino acids. The germline CDR1 and CDR2 sequences are LGHDT and YNNKEL (reference sequence). The germline V and J ends were trimmed by 0 bases and 3 bases, with 12 bases remaining between them. CDR3 sequence reads: CASSQDLGHIYEQYF. Here the CDR3 DNA reads TGTGCCAGCAGCCAAGATCTTGGTCATATCTACGAGCAGTACTTC.

This clonotype was observed at least ten times. This chain connects TRBV12-3 or TRBV12-4 to TRBJ2-1, with D uncertain. V lost 10 bases and J lost 3, with 10 bases in between. This CDR3 has 12 amino acids. The DNA for the CDR3 is TGTGCCACTTCGGATTTCTACAATGAGCAGTTCTTC. It codes for CATSDFYNEQFF.

V is TRBV9 and J is TRBJ2-2, with D unresolved. The V end was cut by 0 bases, the J end by 0 bases, with 9 bases between. CDR1 and CDR2 (germline): SGDLS, YYNGEE. This CDR3 region has 16 residues. The CDR3 DNA is TGTGCCAGCAGCGTAGAATGGACGCCGAACACCGGGGAGCTGTTTTTT. Translation gives CASSVEWTPNTGELFF.

This clonotype was detected a few times. The rearrangement uses TRBV9 and TRBJ2-2, with D possibly matching TRBD1 (6 bases). The CDR3 totals 13 residues. Germline V lookup: CDR1 SGDLS, CDR2 YYNGEE. Trimming removed 5 bases from V and 7 bases from J, with 12 bases in between. The CDR3 nucleotides are TGTGCCAGCAGAGGGGACACCCGCGGGGAGCTGTTTTTT. Protein sequence: CASRGDTRGELFF.

The chain is built from TRBV12-3 or TRBV12-4 and TRBJ1-5, with D perhaps matching TRBD1 (6 bases). V shed 5 bases and J shed 1 base, with 15 bases lying between them. The CDR3 is made up of 16 amino acids. The CDR3 here is CASSARTARSNQPQHF. The CDR3 DNA reads as TGTGCCAGCAGTGCCAGGACAGCCCGAAGCAATCAGCCCCAGCATTTT.

This clonotype was counted only a few times. The CDR3 region is CSVRGGAGAYEQYF. The CDR3 region has the DNA TGCAGCGTCCGTGGGGGGGCTGGGGCCTACGAGCAGTACTTC. J is TRBJ2-7 and V is TRBV29-1; D might be TRBD2 (7 bases). V lost 6 bases, J lost 2 bases, and 17 bases lay in between. CDR1 SQVTM and CDR2 ANQGSEA come from the germline V gene. The CDR3 has 14 amino acids.

The chain uses TRBV3-1 and TRBJ2-7; the match to TRBD2 covers 8 bases. The CDR3 runs 16 residues. Looked up from germline, CDR1 is LGHDT and CDR2 is YNNKEL (reference sequence). Trimming took 5 bases from V and 3 from J; bases not matched to a gene: 12. In nucleotides, the CDR3 is TGTGCCAGCAGCAAGACCCCCCCGGGAGGGTACTACGAGCAGTACTTC. Translation: CASSKTPPGGYYEQYF.

The V and J genes are TRBV6-5 and TRBJ2-3; D possibly uses TRBD1 or TRBD2 (5 bases each). Germline V gene lookup returns CDR1 MNHEY and CDR2 SVGAGI. The CDR3 sequence is 15 residues long. The germline V and J ends were trimmed by 7 bases and 4 bases, with 18 bases remaining between them. DNA for the CDR3: TGTGCCAGCATTAGGCCGGGGACGACCCCAGATACGCAGTATTTT. Residues: CASIRPGTTPDTQYF.

This clonotype was seen many times. The CDR3 protein is CASSLDRGQGADTQYF. The CDR3 nucleotides are TGTGCCAGCAGCTTAGACAGGGGACAGGGAGCAGATACGCAGTATTTT. The rearrangement joins TRBV7-6 to TRBJ2-3, with 9 bases aligning to TRBD1. V lost 1 base and J lost 4; bases outside the gene matches: 6. In germline, CDR1 is SGHVS, CDR2 FNYEAQ. This CDR3 region has 16 residues.

This clonotype showed up many times. This chain uses TRBV9 with TRBJ2-5; maybe TRBD1 (6 bases). The CDR3 spans 14 residues. V gave up 2 bases and J gave up 5 bases, with 13 bases separating them. Per germline, CDR1 SGDLS and CDR2 YYNGEE. The CDR3 coding sequence is TGTGCCAGCAGCGTCTCAGGGGTTATGGAGACCCAGTACTTC. As protein: CASSVSGVMETQYF. Based on the CDR3 plus reference TRBV9 and TRBJ2-5, the full variable domain is DSGVTQTPKHLITATGQRVTLRCSPRSGDLSVYWYQQSLDQGLQFLIQYYNGEERAKGNILERFSAQQFPDLHSELNLSSLELGDSALYFCASSVSGVMETQYFGPGTRLLVL.

J is TRBJ2-1 and V is TRBV20-1; D gene ambiguous. Trimming cost V 0 bases and J 7 bases, with 10 bases left between them. Germline loops: CDR1 DFQATT, CDR2 SNEGSKA (reference sequence). The CDR3 is made up of 13 amino acids. This chain's CDR3 is CSARDPYGNEQFF. The DNA for the CDR3 is TGCAGTGCTAGAGATCCCTATGGGAATGAGCAGTTCTTC.

The chain is built from TRBV20-1 and TRBJ2-7, with TRBD1 identical over 9 bases. The germline CDR1 and CDR2 sequences are DFQATT and SNEGSKA (reference sequence). The CDR3 has 13 residues. J lost 5 bases, V lost 6 bases, and 8 bases had no gene match. The CDR3 region has the DNA TGCAGTGCCGAGGGGACAGGGAGTGACGAGCAGTACTTC. It is translated as CSAEGTGSDEQYF.

This clonotype was seen once. The V gene is TRBV4-3, the J gene TRBJ2-2, with D unclear. The ends were cut back, 0 bases at V and 7 bases at J, with 6 bases in the middle. Germline V lookup: CDR1 LGHNA, CDR2 YSLEER. The CDR3 contains 13 residues. CDR3 region: CASSQDRIGELFF. DNA for the CDR3: TGCGCCAGCAGCCAAGATCGTATCGGGGAGCTGTTTTTT.